Listed below are T cell receptor beta chains from one sample, sequenced in a study of T cell responses to AZD1222 COVID-19 vaccine. Only in-frame clones appear in the TCRdb table, and some are missing; sequencing was by immunoSEQ multiplex PCR. The table has approximately 110,000 clones, 85% to 90% seen once. The source was peripheral blood, collected on day 0 of AZD1222 vaccination. The receptors were gathered from an adult in good health. CDR3s include the opening cysteine and the closing phenylalanine or tryptophan. D genes are given only for firm matches. Part of the rows lack a size; the others show once, few, many or a class for expanded clones.

j_call v_call d_call clone_size cdr3_length cdr3_aa cdr3_nt
TRBJ2-2 TRBV6-2/TRBV6-3 . . 18 CASSYSQTLREFTGELFF TGTGCCAGCAGTTACTCCCAAACTTTACGGGAGTTCACCGGGGAGCTGTTTTTT
TRBJ2-7 TRBV11-2 TRBD1 . 15 CASSLGTGVGYEQYF TGTGCCAGCAGCTTAGGCACAGGGGTGGGCTACGAGCAGTACTTC
TRBJ1-2 TRBV6-5 . . 15 CASSPRGGSFYGYTF TGTGCCAGCAGTCCCCGGGGAGGGTCCTTCTATGGCTACACCTTC
TRBJ1-5 TRBV5-1 . . 15 CASSQDSNSNQPQHF TGCGCCAGCAGCCAAGACTCAAATAGCAATCAGCCCCAGCATTTT
TRBJ1-6 TRBV30 TRBD1 . 15 CAWSAGQGPNSPLHF TGTGCCTGGAGTGCCGGACAGGGACCTAATTCACCCCTCCACTTT
TRBJ1-1 TRBV7-3 TRBD1 . 16 CASSPQGGGGRTEAFF TGTGCCAGCAGCCCCCAGGGCGGAGGGGGCAGGACTGAAGCTTTCTTT
TRBJ1-1 TRBV11-3 . . 14 CASSLRGHSGEAFF TGTGCCAGCAGCTTGAGGGGACACTCAGGGGAAGCTTTCTTT
TRBJ1-5 TRBV7-9 TRBD1 . 15 CASSLRDRGDQPQHF TGTGCCAGCAGCTTAAGGGACAGGGGCGATCAGCCCCAGCATTTT
TRBJ1-1 TRBV19 . . 15 CASSMGSNMNTEAFF TGTGCCAGTAGTATGGGTAGCAACATGAACACTGAAGCTTTCTTT
TRBJ1-3 TRBV7-9 TRBD1 . 14 CASSRTGVGNTIYF TGTGCCAGCAGTCGGACAGGGGTCGGAAACACCATATATTTT
TRBJ2-4 TRBV19 . . 13 CASRFVGSSIQYF TGTGCCAGTAGATTCGTGGGGTCGAGCATTCAGTACTTC
TRBJ2-2 TRBV5-1 TRBD2 . 19 CASSPNALAGGSNTGELFF TGCGCCAGCAGCCCCAACGCCCTAGCGGGGGGATCGAACACCGGGGAGCTGTTTTTT
TRBJ1-3 TRBV10-3 . . 13 CATQLGSGNTIYF TGTGCCACCCAGTTAGGCTCTGGAAACACCATATATTTT
TRBJ2-2 TRBV4-2 . . 14 CASSLGSVTGELFF TGTGCCAGCAGCCTGGGTTCCGTGACCGGGGAGCTGTTTTTT
TRBJ2-3 TRBV19 TRBD2 . 12 CASTTSGDTQYF TGTGCCAGTACGACTAGCGGGGATACGCAGTATTTT
TRBJ2-7 TRBV28 TRBD2 . 15 CASSPTSGPAYEQYF TGTGCCAGCAGCCCGACTAGCGGGCCCGCCTACGAGCAGTACTTC
TRBJ1-5 TRBV19 . . 12 CATDRGNQPQHF TGTGCCACTGATAGGGGCAATCAGCCCCAGCATTTT
TRBJ2-3 TRBV7-3 TRBD1 . 13 CASSSRTGEGQYF TGTGCCAGCAGCTCCCGGACAGGGGAGGGGCAGTATTTT
TRBJ1-1 TRBV6-5 . . 14 CAGLPVLPNTEAFF TGTGCGGGTTTGCCCGTTCTTCCCAACACTGAAGCTTTCTTT
TRBJ1-2 TRBV29-1 . . 13 CSVSWTANYGYTF TGCAGCGTTTCTTGGACAGCTAACTATGGCTACACCTTC
TRBJ1-2 TRBV28 . . 13 CASSLSQPYGYTF TGTGCCAGCAGTTTGAGTCAGCCCTATGGCTACACCTTC
TRBJ1-4 TRBV18 . once 14 CASSPEAVSEKLFF TGTGCCAGCTCACCAGAGGCGGTTAGTGAAAAACTGTTTTTT
TRBJ1-2 TRBV30 . . 12 CAWNPGSYGYTF TGTGCCTGGAATCCCGGCAGCTATGGCTACACCTTC
TRBJ1-4 TRBV28 . . 14 CASSLQSGLRKLFF TGTGCCAGCAGTTTACAGTCAGGTCTTCGGAAACTGTTTTTT